This is a list of T cell receptor beta chains from one sample in a study of response to subunit inactivated influenza vaccine. TCRdb re-called the RT-PCR reads with MiXCR, one entry per CDR3 protein. This sample has hundreds of thousands of distinct CDR3 sequences, with around 20% found just once. This specimen was PBMCs from blood, taken about 5 days after vaccination. The receptor source for this set is a man aged 45-65 years who received an inactivated influenza vaccine. Both conserved end residues are part of each CDR3. Not all rows give a size; the values are once, few, many and, for expanded clones, a class.

clone size	V gene	J gene	CDR3 protein
-	TRBV6-1	TRBJ2-2	CASNNRGEPTGELFF
few	TRBV3-1	TRBJ2-3	CASSQQPGFGVTQYF
few	TRBV7-8	TRBJ2-5	CASSRDGASGSRTQYF
few	TRBV7-9	TRBJ1-1	CASSPSRGYTEAFF
-	TRBV3-1	TRBJ2-3	CASSQDPRQAVTDTQYF
few	TRBV24-1	TRBJ2-7	CATSDPGQGGNEQYF
few	TRBV5-1	TRBJ2-3	CASIFGRGGRVPDTQYF
few	TRBV5-1	TRBJ2-2	CASSLVSPGELFF
-	TRBV12-3/TRBV12-4	TRBJ1-2	CASSYGTGDGYGYTF
-	TRBV27	TRBJ1-3	CASSPRGALGGGNTIYF
-	TRBV2	TRBJ2-1	CASSVRGNEQFF
-	TRBV5-1	TRBJ2-2	CASSSITSYTGELFF
few	TRBV10-3	TRBJ2-2	CAIGGYTGELFF
-	TRBV5-1	TRBJ2-7	CASSLTEASYEQYF
few	TRBV6-1	TRBJ2-1	CASSVVYNEQFF
-	TRBV4-3	TRBJ2-7	CASRQGLGIYEQYF
few	TRBV11-2	TRBJ2-1	CASSLLAGLMGDEQFF
few	TRBV29-1	TRBJ1-2	CSVLSDLNYGYTF
-	TRBV4-2	TRBJ2-7	CASSGQPGLAGVSYEQYF
few	TRBV28	TRBJ2-7	CATSPGQGVIEQYF
few	TRBV13	TRBJ2-6	CASMGRLTGANVLTF